This TCR beta chain emerged from a study of cytomegalovirus exposure and HLA in healthy donors. Across the whole study: There were 85 million or so unique TCRs (from HLA-typed donors) in an early data release. General study findings and limits: While the bulk of TCR sequences proved rare, some public TCRs turned up in many donors.

The CDR3 has 16 residues. CDR1 LGHNA and CDR2 YNFKEQ come from the germline V gene. The V gene end was trimmed by 1 base and the J gene end by 5 bases; junction bases not matched to a gene: 8. As to this clone: Antigen unknown.

Donors in the study were healthy people who gave bone marrow. The PCR used 60 Vbeta and 13 Jbeta primers. Assay used: immunoSEQ multiplex PCR; TCRdb lists only in-frame clones, some missing. The sample contains roughly 150,000 clones, almost 80% of which appear only once. The rearrangement links TRBV4-2 to TRBJ2-5; 9 bases fit TRBD1. The specimen was PBMCs. This receptor was obtained from a male donor in good health and CMV-seronegative. In DNA form, the CDR3 reads TGTGCCAGCAGCCAAGGAGTAGGAGGGACAGGGGAGACCCAGTACTTC. It is translated as CASSQGVGGTGETQYF.